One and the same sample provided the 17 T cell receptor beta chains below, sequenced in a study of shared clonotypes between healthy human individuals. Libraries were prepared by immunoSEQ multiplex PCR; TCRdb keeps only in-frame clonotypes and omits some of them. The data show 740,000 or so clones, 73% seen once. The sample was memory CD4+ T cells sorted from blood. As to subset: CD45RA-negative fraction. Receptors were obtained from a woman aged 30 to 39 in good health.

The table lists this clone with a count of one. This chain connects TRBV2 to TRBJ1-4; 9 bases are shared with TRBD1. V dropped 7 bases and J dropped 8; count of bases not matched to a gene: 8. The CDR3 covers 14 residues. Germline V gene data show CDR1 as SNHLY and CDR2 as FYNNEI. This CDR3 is CASNTQGAEEKLFF. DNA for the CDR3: TGTGCCAGCAACACACAGGGGGCCGAGGAAAAACTGTTTTTT. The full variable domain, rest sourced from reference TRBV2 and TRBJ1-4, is EPEVTQTPSHQVTQMGQEVILRCVPISNHLYFYWYRQILGQKVEFLVSFYNNEISEKSEIFDDQFSVERPDGSNFTLKIRSTKLEDSAMYFCASNTQGAEEKLFFGSGTQLSVL.

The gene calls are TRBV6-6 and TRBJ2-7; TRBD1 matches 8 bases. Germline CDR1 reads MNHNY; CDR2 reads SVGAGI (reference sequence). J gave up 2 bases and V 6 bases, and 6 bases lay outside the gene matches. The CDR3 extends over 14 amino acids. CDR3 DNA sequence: TGTGCCAGCAGCCGGGGGACAGGCACCTACGAGCAGTACTTC. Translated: CASSRGTGTYEQYF.

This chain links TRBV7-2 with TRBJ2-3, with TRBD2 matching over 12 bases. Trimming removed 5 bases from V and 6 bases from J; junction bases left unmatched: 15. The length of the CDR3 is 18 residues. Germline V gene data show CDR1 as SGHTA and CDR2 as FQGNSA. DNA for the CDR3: TGTGCCAGCAGCCGTCGACTAGCGGGGGACCAGGTCGGGGATACGCAGTATTTT. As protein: CASSRRLAGDQVGDTQYF.

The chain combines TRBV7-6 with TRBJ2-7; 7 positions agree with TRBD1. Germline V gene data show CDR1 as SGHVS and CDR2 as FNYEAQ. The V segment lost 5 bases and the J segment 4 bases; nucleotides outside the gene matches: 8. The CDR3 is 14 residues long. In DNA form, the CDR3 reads TGTGCCAGCAGCCCGACCTGGGACAGATACGAGCAGTACTTC. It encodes CASSPTWDRYEQYF.

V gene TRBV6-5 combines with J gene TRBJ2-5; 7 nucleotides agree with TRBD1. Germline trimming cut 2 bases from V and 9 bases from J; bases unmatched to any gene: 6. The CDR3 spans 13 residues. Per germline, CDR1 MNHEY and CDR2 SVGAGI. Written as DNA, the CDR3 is TGTGCCAGCAGTTACGGGACAGCCCCGGCCCAGTACTTC. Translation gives CASSYGTAPAQYF.

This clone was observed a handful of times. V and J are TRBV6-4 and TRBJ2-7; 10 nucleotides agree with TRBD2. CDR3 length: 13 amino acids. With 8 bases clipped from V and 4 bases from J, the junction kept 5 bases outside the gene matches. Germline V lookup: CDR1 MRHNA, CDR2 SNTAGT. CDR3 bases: TGTGCCAGCGGGGGACTAGCGAATTACGAGCAGTACTTC. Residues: CASGGLANYEQYF.

The CDR3: CASSLVLRELDNEQFF. The CDR3 nucleotides are TGCGCCAGCAGCTTGGTTCTGCGGGAGTTGGACAATGAGCAGTTCTTC. The rearrangement uses TRBV5-1 and TRBJ2-1; 7 positions match TRBD2. This CDR3 spans 16 amino acids. J gave up 5 bases and V 0 bases, and 8 bases lay outside the gene matches. Germline values: CDR1 SGHRS, CDR2 YFSETQ. The whole variable domain, filled in from reference TRBV5-1 and TRBJ2-1, reads KAGVTQTPRYLIKTRGQQVTLSCSPISGHRSVSWYQQTPGQGLQFLFEYFSETQRNKGNFPGRFSGRQFSNSRSEMNVSTLELGDSALYLCASSLVLRELDNEQFFGPGTRLTVL.

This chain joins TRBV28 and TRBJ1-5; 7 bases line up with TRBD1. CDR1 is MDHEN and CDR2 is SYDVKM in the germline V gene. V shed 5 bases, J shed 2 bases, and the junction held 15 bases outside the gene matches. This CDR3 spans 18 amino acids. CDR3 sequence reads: CASSPSVIRQGGNQPQHF. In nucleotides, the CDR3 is TGTGCCAGCAGTCCCTCCGTAATAAGACAGGGTGGCAATCAGCCCCAGCATTTT.

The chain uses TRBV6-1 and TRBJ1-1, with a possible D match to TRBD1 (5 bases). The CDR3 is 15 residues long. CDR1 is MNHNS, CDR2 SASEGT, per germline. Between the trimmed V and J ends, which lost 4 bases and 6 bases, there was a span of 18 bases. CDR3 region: CASSGPTVLTSEAFF. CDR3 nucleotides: TGTGCCAGCAGTGGCCCGACAGTCCTTACATCTGAAGCTTTCTTT.

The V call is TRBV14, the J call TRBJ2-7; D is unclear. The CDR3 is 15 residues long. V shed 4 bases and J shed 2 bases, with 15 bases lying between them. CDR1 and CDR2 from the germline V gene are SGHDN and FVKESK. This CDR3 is CASSPGTAIPYEQYF. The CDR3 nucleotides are TGTGCCAGCAGCCCCGGAACTGCTATTCCCTACGAGCAGTACTTC.

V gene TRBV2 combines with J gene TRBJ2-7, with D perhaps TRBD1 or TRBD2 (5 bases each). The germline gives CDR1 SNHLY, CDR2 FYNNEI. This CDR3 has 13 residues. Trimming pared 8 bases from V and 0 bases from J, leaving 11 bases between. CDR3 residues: CASESGSSYEQYF. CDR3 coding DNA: TGTGCCAGCGAGTCAGGGAGCTCCTACGAGCAGTACTTC.

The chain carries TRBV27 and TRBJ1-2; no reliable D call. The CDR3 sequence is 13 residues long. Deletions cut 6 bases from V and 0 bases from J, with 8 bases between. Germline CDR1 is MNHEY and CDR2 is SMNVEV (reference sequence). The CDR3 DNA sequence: TGTGCCAGCAGGGCGGCCTCTAACTATGGCTACACCTTC. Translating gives CASRAASNYGYTF.

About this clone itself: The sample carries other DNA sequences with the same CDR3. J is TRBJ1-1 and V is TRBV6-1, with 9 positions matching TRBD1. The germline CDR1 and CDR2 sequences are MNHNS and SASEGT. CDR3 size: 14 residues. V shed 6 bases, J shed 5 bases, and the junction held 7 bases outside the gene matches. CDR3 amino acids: CASSDRGGRTEAFF. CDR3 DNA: TGTGCCAGCAGCGACAGGGGGGGCCGGACTGAAGCTTTCTTT.

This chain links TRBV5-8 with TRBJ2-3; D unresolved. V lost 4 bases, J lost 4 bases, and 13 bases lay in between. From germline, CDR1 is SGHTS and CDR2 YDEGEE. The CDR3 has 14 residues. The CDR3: CASSPISASDTQYF. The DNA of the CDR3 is TGTGCCAGCAGCCCGATCAGCGCCTCAGATACGCAGTATTTT. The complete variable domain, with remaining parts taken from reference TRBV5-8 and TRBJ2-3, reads EAGVTQSPTHLIKTRGQQATLRCSPISGHTSVYWYQQALGLGLQFLLWYDEGEERNRGNFPPRFSGRQFPNYSSELNVNALELEDSALYLCASSPISASDTQYFGPGTRLTVL.

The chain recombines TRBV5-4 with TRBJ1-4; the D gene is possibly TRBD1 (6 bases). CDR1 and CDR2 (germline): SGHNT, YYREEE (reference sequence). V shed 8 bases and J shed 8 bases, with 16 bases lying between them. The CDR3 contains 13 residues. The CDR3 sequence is CASRTVDTEKLFF. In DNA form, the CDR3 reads TGTGCCAGTAGGACAGTTGACACCGAAAAACTGTTTTTT.

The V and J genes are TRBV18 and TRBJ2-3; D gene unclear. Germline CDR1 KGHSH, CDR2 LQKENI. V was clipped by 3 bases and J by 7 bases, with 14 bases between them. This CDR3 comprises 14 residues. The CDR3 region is CASSPTTVGNTQYF. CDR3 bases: TGTGCCAGCTCACCTACCACGGTTGGGAATACGCAGTATTTT.

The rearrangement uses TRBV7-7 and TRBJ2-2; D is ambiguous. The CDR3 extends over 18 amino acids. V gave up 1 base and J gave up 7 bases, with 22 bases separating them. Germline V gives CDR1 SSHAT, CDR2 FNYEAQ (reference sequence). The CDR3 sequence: CASSLGSMDASHGGELFF. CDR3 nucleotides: TGTGCCAGCAGCTTAGGGTCGATGGACGCCTCGCATGGCGGGGAGCTGTTTTTT.